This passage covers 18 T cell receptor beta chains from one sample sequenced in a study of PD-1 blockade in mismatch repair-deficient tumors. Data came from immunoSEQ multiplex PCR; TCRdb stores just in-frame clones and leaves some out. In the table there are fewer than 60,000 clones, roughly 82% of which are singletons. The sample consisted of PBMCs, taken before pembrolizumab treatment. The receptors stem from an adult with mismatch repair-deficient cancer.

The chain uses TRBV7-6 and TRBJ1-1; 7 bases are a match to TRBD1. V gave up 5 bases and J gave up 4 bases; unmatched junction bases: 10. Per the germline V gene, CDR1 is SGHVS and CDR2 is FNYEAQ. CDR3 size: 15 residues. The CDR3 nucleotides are TGTGCCAGCAGCCCCTTTTCAGGGGGGGGCACTGAAGCTTTCTTT. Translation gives CASSPFSGGGTEAFF.

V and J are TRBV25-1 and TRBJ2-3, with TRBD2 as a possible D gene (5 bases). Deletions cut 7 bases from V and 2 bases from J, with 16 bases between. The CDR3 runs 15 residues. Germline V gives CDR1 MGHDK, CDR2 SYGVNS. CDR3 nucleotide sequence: TGTGCCAGCACCGGAGGCGGTCGGAACACAGATACGCAGTATTTT. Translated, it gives CASTGGGRNTDTQYF.

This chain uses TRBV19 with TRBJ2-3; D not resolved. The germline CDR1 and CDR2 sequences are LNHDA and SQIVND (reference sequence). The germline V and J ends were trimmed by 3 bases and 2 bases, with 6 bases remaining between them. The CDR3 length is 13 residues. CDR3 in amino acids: CASSMANTDTQYF. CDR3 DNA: TGTGCCAGTAGTATGGCTAACACAGATACGCAGTATTTT.

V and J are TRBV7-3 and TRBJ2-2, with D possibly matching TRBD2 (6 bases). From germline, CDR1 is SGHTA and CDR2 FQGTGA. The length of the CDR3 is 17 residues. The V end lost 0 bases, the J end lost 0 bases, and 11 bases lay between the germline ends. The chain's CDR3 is CASSLTGGLTNTGELFF. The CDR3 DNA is TGTGCCAGCAGCTTAACGGGGGGATTGACGAACACCGGGGAGCTGTTTTTT.

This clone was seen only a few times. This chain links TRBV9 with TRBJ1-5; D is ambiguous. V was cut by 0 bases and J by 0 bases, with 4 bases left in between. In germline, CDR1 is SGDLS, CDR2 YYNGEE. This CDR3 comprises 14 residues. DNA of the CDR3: TGTGCCAGCAGCGTAGAGGTTAGCAATCAGCCCCAGCATTTT. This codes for CASSVEVSNQPQHF.

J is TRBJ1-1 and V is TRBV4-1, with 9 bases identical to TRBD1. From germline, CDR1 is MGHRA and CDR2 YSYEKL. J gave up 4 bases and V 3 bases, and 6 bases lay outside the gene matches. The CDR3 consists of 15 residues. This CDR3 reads CASSQDRGGATEAFF. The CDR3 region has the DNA TGCGCCAGCAGCCAGGACAGGGGAGGCGCCACTGAAGCTTTCTTT.

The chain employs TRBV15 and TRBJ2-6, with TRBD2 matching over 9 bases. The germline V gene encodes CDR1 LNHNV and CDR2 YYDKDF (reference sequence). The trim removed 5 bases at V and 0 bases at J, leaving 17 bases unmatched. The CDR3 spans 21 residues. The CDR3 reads CATSFPRPGGSGSSGANVLTF. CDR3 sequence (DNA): TGTGCCACCAGCTTCCCTCGCCCAGGGGGTAGCGGGAGCTCTGGGGCCAACGTCCTGACTTTC.

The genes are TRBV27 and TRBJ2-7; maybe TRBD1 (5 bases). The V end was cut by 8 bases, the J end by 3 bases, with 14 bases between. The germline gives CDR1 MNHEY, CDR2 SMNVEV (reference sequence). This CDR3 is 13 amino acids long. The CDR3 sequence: CASGNRQIYEQYF. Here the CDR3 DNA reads TGTGCCAGCGGAAACAGACAGATCTACGAGCAGTACTTC.

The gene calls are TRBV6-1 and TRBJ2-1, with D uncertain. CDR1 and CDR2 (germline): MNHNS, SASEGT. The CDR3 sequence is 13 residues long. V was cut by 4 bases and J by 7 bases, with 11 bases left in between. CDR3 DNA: TGTGCCAGCAGTGCTGGCCCTATAAATGAGCAGTTCTTC. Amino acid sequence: CASSAGPINEQFF.

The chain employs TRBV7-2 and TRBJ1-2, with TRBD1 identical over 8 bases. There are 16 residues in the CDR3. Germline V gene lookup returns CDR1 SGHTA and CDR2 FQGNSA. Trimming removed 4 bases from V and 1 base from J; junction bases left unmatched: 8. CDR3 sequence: CASSSAGTGVNYGYTF. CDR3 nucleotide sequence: TGTGCCAGCAGCTCGGCCGGGACAGGAGTTAACTATGGCTACACCTTC.

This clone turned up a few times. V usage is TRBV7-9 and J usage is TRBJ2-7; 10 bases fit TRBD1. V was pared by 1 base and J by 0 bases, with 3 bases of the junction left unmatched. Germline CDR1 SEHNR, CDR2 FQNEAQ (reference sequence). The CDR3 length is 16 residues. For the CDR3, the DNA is TGTGCCAGCAGCTTAGTATGGACAGGGGGCTCCTACGAGCAGTACTTC. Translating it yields CASSLVWTGGSYEQYF.

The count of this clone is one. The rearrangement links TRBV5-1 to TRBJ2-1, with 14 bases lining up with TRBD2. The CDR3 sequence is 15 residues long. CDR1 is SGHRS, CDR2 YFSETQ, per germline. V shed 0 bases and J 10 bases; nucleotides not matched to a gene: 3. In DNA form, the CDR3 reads TGCGCCAGCAGCTTGGGGGGACTAGCGGGAGACGAGCAGTTCTTC. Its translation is CASSLGGLAGDEQFF.

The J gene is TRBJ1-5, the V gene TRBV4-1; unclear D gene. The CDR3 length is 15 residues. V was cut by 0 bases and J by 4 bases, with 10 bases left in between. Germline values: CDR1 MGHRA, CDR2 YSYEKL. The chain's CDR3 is CASSQDWTENQPQHF. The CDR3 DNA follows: TGCGCCAGCAGCCAAGACTGGACGGAGAATCAGCCCCAGCATTTT.

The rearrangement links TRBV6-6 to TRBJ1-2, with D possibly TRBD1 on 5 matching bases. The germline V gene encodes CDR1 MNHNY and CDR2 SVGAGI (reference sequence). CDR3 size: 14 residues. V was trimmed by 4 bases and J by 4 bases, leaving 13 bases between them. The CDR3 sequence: CASSWGGAGYGYTF. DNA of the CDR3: TGTGCCAGCAGTTGGGGGGGAGCCGGCTATGGCTACACCTTC.

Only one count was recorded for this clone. CDR3 region: CASSVGTDTQYF. The CDR3 DNA is TGTGCCAGCAGCGTTGGGACAGATACGCAGTATTTT. The J gene is TRBJ2-3, the V gene TRBV9; no firm D call. Trimming took off 2 bases at V and 3 bases at J, with 4 bases between the two ends. CDR1 is SGDLS and CDR2 is YYNGEE in the germline V gene. The length of the CDR3 is 12 residues.

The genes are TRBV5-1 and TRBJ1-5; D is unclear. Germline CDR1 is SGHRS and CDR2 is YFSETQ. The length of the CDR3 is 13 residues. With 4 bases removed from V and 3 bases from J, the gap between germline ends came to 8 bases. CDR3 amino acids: CASSTGYNQPQHF. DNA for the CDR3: TGCGCCAGCAGCACGGGCTACAATCAGCCCCAGCATTTT.

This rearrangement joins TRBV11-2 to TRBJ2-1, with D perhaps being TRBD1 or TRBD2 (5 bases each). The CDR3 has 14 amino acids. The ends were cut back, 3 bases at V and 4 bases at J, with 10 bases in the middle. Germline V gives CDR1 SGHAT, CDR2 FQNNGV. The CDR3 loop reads CASSLAGAYNEQFF. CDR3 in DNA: TGTGCCAGCAGCTTGGCCGGGGCATACAATGAGCAGTTCTTC.

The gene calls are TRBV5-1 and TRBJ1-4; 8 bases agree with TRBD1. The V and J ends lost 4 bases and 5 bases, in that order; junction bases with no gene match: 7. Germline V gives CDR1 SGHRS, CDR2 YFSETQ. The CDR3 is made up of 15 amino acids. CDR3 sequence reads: CASSRQGSENEKLFF. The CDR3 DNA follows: TGCGCCAGCAGCAGACAGGGGTCGGAGAATGAAAAACTGTTTTTT.